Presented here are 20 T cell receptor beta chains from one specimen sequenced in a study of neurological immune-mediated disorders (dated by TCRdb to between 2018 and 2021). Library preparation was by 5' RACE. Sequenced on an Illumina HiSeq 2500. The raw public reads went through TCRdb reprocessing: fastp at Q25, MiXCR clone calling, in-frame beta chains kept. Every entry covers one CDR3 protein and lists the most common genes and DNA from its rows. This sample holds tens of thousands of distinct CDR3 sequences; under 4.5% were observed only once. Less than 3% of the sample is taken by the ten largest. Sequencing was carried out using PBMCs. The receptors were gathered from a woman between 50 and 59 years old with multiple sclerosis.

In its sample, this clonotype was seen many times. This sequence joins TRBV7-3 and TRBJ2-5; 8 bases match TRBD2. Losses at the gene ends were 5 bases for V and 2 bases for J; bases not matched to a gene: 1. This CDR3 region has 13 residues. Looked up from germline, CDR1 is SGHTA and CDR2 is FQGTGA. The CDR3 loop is CASSRGGQETQYF. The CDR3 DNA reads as TGTGCCAGCAGCCGGGGGGGGCAAGAGACCCAGTACTTC.

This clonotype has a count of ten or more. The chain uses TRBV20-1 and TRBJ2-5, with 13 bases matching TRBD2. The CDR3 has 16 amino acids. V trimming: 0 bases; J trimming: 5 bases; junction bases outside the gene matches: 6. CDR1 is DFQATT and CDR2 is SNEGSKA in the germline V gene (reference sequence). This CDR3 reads CSARDGLAGDLETQYF. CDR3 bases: TGCAGTGCTAGAGACGGACTAGCGGGGGATCTTGAGACCCAGTACTTC.

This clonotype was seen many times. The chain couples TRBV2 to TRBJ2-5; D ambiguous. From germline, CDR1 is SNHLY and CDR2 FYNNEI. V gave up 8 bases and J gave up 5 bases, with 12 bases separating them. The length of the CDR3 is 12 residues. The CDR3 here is CASSTGGETQYF. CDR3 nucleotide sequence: TGTGCCAGCTCGACGGGTGGGGAGACCCAGTACTTC.

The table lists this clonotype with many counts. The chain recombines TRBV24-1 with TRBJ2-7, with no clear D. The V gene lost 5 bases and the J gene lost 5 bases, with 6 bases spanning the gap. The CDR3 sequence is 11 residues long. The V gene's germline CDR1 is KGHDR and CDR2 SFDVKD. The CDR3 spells CATSGSHEQYF. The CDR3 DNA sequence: TGTGCCACCAGTGGGAGCCACGAGCAGTACTTC.

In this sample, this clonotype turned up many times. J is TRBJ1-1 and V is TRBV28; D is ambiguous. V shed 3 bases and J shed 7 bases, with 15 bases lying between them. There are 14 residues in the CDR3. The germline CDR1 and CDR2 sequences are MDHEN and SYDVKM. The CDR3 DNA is TGTGCCAGCAGTTTGCTTATAGTGGCAGGTGAAGCTTTCTTT. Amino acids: CASSLLIVAGEAFF.

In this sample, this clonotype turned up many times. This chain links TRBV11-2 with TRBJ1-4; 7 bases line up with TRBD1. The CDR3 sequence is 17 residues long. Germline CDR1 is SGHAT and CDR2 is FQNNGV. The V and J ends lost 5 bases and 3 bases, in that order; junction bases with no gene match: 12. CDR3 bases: TGTGCCAGCAGCCATCTGGGGGAGGGGGCGGCTAATGAAAAACTGTTTTTT. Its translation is CASSHLGEGAANEKLFF.

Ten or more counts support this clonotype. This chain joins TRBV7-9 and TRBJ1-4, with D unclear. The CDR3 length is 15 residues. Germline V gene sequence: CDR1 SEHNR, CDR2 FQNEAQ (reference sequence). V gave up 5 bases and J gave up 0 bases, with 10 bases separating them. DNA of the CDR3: TGTGCCAGCAGCCTGGATTTAGCAACTAATGAAAAACTGTTTTTT. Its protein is CASSLDLATNEKLFF.

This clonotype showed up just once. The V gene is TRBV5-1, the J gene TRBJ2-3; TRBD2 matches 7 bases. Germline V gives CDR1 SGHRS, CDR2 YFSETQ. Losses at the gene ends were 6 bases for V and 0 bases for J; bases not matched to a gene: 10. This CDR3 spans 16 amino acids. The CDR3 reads CASIPGSGGSTDTQYF. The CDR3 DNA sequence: TGCGCCAGCATACCAGGCTCGGGGGGAAGCACAGATACGCAGTATTTT. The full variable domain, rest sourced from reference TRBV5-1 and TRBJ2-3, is KAGVTQTPRYLIKTRGQQVTLSCSPISGHRSVSWYQQTPGQGLQFLFEYFSETQRNKGNFPGRFSGRQFSNSRSEMNVSTLELGDSALYLCASIPGSGGSTDTQYFGPGTRLTVL.

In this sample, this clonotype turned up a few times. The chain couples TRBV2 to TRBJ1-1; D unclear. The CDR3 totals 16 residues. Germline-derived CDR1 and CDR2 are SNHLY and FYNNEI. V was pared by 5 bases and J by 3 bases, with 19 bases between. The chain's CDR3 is CASSRYSTKLHTEAFF. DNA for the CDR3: TGTGCCAGCAGTCGGTACTCGACAAAACTTCACACTGAAGCTTTCTTT.

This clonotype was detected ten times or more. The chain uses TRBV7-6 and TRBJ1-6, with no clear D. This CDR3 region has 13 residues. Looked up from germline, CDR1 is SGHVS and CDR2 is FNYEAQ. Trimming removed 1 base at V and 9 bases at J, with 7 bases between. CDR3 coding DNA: TGTGCCAGCAGCTTAGTCTTGGGTTCACCCCTCCACTTT. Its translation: CASSLVLGSPLHF.

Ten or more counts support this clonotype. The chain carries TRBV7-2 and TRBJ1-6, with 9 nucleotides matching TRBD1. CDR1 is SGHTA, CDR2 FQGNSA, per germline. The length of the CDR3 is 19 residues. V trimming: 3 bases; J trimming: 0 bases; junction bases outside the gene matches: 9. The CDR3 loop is CASSFPGGQGFSYNSPLHF. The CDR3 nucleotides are TGTGCCAGCAGCTTCCCGGGGGGACAGGGATTCTCCTATAATTCACCCCTCCACTTT.

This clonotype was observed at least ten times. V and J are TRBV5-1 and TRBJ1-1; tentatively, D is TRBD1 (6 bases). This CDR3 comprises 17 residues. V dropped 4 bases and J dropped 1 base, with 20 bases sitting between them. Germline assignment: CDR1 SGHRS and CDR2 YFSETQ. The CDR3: CASSPPIWGAGNTEAFF. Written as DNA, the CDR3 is TGCGCCAGCAGCCCTCCCATTTGGGGGGCCGGGAACACTGAAGCTTTCTTT.

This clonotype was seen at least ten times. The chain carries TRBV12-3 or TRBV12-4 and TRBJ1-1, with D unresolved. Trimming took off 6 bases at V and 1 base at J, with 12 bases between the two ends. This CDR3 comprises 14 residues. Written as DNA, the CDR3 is TGTGCCAGCAGACTCGACCTCGGGAACACTGAAGCTTTCTTT. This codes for CASRLDLGNTEAFF.

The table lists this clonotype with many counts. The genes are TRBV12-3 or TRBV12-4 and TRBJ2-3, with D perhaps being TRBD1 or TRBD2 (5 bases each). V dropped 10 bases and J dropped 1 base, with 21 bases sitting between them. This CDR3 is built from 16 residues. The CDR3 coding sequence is TGTGCCATCCAAAATACCGGGACCTCGGGCACAGATACGCAGTATTTT. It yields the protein CAIQNTGTSGTDTQYF.

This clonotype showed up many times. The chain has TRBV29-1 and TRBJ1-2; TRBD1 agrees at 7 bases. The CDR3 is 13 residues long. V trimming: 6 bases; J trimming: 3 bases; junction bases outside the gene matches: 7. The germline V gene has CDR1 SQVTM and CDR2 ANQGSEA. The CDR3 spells CSVGDDRDYGYTF. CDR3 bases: TGCAGCGTCGGAGATGACAGGGACTATGGCTACACCTTC. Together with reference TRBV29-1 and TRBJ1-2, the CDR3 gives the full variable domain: SAVISQKPSRDICQRGTSLTIQCQVDSQVTMMFWYRQQPGQSLTLIATANQGSEATYESGFVIDKFPISRPNLTFSTLTVSNMSPEDSSIYLCSVGDDRDYGYTFGSGTRLTVV.

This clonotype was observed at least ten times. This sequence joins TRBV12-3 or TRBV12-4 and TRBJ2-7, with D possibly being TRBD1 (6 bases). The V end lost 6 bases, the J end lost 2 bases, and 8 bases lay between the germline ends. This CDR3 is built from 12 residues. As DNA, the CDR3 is TGTGCCAGCAGCCGGGACACCTACGAGCAGTACTTC. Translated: CASSRDTYEQYF.

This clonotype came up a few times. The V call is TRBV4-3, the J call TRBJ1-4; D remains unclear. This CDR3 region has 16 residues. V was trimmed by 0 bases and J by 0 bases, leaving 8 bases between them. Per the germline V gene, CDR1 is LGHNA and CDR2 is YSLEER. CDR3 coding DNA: TGCGCCAGCAGCCAAGATATCGGGGCAACTAATGAAAAACTGTTTTTT. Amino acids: CASSQDIGATNEKLFF.

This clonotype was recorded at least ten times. CDR3 DNA: TGCGCCAGCAGCTCTCCGGAGCGGAAAAACATTCAGTACTTC. Protein product: CASSSPERKNIQYF. The chain combines TRBV5-1 with TRBJ2-4; perhaps TRBD2 as D (5 bases). Trimming took off 3 bases at V and 4 bases at J, with 11 bases between the two ends. Germline CDR1 is SGHRS and CDR2 is YFSETQ. The CDR3 covers 14 residues.

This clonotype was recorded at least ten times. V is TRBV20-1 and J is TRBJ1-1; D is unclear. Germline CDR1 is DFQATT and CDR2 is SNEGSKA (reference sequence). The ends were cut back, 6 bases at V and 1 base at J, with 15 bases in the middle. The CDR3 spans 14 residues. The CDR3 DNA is TGCAGTGCCAGTGGGGATTACTGGAACACTGAAGCTTTCTTT. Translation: CSASGDYWNTEAFF.

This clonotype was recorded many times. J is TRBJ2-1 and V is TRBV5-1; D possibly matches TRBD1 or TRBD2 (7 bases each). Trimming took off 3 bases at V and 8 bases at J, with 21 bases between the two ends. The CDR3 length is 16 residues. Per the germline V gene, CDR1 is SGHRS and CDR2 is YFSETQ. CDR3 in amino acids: CASSSATVPGGDEQFF. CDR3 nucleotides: TGCGCCAGCAGCTCAGCCACGGTGCCAGGGGGGGATGAGCAGTTCTTC.